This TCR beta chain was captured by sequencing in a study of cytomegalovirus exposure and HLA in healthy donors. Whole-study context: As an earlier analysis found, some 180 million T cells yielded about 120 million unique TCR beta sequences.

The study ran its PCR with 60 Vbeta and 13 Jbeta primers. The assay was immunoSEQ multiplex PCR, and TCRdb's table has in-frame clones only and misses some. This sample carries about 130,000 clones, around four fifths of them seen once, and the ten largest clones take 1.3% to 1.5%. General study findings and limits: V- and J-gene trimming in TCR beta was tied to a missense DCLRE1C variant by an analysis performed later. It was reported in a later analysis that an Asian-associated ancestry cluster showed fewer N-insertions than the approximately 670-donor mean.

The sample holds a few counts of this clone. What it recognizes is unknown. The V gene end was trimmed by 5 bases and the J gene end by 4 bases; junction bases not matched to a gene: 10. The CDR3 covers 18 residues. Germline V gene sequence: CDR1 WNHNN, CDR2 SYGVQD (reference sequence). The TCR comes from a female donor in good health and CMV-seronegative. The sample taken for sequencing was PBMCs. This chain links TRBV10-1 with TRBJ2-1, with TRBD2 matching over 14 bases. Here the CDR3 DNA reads TGCGCCAGCAGTATGGGACTAGCGGGAGAACTTTCTTACAATGAGCAGTTCTTC. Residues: CASSMGLAGELSYNEQFF.